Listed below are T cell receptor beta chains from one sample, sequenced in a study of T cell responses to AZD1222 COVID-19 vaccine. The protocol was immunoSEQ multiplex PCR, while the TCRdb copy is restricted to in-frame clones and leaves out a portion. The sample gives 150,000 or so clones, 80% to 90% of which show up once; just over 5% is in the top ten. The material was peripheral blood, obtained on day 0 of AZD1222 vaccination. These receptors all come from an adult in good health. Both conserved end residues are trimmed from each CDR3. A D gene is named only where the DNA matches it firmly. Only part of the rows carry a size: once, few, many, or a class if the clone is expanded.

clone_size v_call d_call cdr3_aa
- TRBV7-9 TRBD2 ASSRGGRAYEQY
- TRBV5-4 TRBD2 ATSLAAYYEQY
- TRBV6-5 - ASSPTTGRQY
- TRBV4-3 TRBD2 ASSQGIFLAGVTGELF
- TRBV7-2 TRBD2 ASSLELAASYEQY
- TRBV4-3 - ASSQENGGGNYGYT
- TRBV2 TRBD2 ASSEGGRADTQY
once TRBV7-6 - ASSLGSRRAYSPLH
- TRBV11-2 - ASSLEAANEQF
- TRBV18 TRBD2 ASSRLAGLPYNEQF